This TCR beta chain was identified in a study of blood T cells in healthy people across ages. On the study more broadly: Per two T cells, about one barcoded beta molecule was captured through template switching.

It was with a sample-barcoded 5' primer and a J-beta primer mix that a second PCR of roughly 6 to 11 cycles was run. Through a template-switch adaptor with 12 random nucleotides, each cDNA molecule received a tag. Via MiXCR, TCRdb re-called the 5' RACE reads, giving one row per CDR3 protein. The sample yields 550,000 to 800,000 distinct CDR3 sequences, 32% seen once. The CDR3 covers 17 residues. The V gene's germline CDR1 is DFQATT and CDR2 SNEGSKA (reference sequence). Trimming at V came to 5 bases and at J to 2 bases, leaving 11 bases not matched to a gene. The authors drew approximately 10 milliliters of peripheral blood from each donor. Every sample had a minimum of 6.5 million PBMCs isolated.

This TCR was sampled from an elderly woman in good health. V is TRBV20-1 and J is TRBJ2-6; 8 positions agree with TRBD1. Sequenced material: blood. As DNA, the CDR3 is TGCAGTGCTTTAACAGGGGGAAATCTTCCTGGGGCCAACGTCCTGACTTTC. It yields the protein CSALTGGNLPGANVLTF.